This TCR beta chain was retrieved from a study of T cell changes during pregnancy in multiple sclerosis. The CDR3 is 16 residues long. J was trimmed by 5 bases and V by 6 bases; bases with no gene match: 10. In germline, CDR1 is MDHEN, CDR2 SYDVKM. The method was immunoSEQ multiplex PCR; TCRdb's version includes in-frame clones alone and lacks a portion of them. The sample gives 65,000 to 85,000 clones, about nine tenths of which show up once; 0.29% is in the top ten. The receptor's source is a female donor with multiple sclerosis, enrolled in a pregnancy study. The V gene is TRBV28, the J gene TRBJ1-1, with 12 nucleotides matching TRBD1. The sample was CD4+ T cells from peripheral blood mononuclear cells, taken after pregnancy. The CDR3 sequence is CASRPWDRGRQTEAFF. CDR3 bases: TGTGCCAGCAGGCCGTGGGACAGGGGGCGACAAACTGAAGCTTTCTTT.